The clone carrying this T cell receptor (beta chain) showed up just once. Its antigen is unknown. The CDR3 is made up of 15 amino acids. The V end was cut by 3 bases, the J end by 6 bases, with 14 bases between. Looked up from germline, CDR1 is MDHEN and CDR2 is SYDVKM. This entry is derived from a study of CD8 T cells in ankylosing spondylitis. Study-wide results and caveats: A TCR beta motif made of 7 to 9 highly homologous variants seemed typical of ankylosing spondylitis blood. From matched ankylosing spondylitis synovial fluid, disease-linked clones were reportedly recovered at significantly enriched levels. Peripheral blood held disease-linked clones only at relatively low frequency, and these were CD8+.

By quantitative 5'-RACE with molecular barcodes, the TCR beta libraries were made. A single record per CDR3 protein comes from TCRdb applying MiXCR to the 5' RACE reads. Of under 950,000 distinct CDR3 sequences listed, roughly 20% are singletons. The chain combines TRBV28 with TRBJ1-4; no reliable D call. This TCR derives from a male donor with ankylosing spondylitis. The material sequenced was blood, either unsorted or a sorted T cell fraction (not recorded which). The CDR3 protein is CASSFLGVADEKLFF. Here the CDR3 DNA reads TGTGCCAGCAGTTTTCTGGGTGTTGCGGATGAAAAACTGTTTTTT.